The clone carrying this T cell receptor (beta chain) has only a few counts. These data are taken from a study of response to subunit inactivated influenza vaccine. V lost 4 bases, J lost 5 bases, and 9 bases stayed unmatched. Germline V gene sequence: CDR1 SGHVS, CDR2 FQNEAQ. The CDR3 covers 15 residues. TCRdb processed the RT-PCR reads anew with MiXCR; each CDR3 protein has one entry. The sample yields over 150,000 distinct CDR3 sequences, 13% to 15% seen once. The sample in question was CD8+ T cells sorted from PBMCs, obtained roughly 5 days after vaccination. This chain uses TRBV7-8 with TRBJ2-3, with TRBD2 identical over 7 bases. This receptor was identified in a man aged 50 or older who received an inactivated influenza vaccine. As DNA, the CDR3 is TGTGCCAGCAGCTCCGGACTAGAGCTTGGAGATACGCAGTATTTT. This translates into CASSSGLELGDTQYF. Combining the CDR3 with reference TRBV7-8 and TRBJ2-3 gives the whole variable domain GAGVSQSPRYKVAKRGQDVALRCDPISGHVSLFWYQQALGQGPEFLTYFQNEAQLDKSGLPSDRFFAERPEGSVSTLKIQRTQQEDSAVYLCASSSGLELGDTQYFGPGTRLTVL.